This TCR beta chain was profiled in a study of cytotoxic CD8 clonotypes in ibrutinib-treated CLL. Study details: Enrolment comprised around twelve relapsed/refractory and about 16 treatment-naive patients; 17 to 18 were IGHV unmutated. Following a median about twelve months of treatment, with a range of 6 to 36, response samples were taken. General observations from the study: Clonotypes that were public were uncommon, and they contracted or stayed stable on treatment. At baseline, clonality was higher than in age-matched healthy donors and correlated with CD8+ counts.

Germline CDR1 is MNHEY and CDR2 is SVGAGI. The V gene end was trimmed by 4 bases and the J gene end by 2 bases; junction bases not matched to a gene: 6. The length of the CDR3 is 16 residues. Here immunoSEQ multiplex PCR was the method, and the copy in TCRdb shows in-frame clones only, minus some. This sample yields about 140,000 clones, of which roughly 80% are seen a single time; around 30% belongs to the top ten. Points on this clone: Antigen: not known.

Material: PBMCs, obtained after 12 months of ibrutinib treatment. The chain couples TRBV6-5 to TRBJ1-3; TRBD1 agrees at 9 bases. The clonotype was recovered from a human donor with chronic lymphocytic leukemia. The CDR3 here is CASSSRDRVAGNTIYF. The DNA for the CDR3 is TGTGCCAGCAGTTCCCGGGACAGGGTCGCTGGAAACACCATATATTTT.